The next 26 T cell receptor beta chains were all read from a single sample in a study of molecular identifiers for immune sequencing clone quantification. TCRdb ran MiXCR on the PCR reads and lists one entry per CDR3 protein. This table holds tens of thousands of distinct CDR3 sequences, 18% found once. Sample: naive CD8+ T cells from blood, with Jurkat cell RNA spiked in. Regarding subset: FACS-sorted CD8+CD4-CCR7+CD45RA+ naive T cells. The source of these receptors is a human donor in good health. Some libraries in this study had Jurkat cell RNA spiked in.

The rearrangement joins TRBV2 to TRBJ2-4; D unclear. Per the germline V gene, CDR1 is SNHLY and CDR2 is FYNNEI. The V and J ends lost 6 bases and 0 bases respectively, with 12 bases between them. The CDR3 is 15 residues long. CDR3 in amino acids: CASRVSGLAKNIQYF. The CDR3 nucleotides read TGTGCCAGCAGGGTATCAGGTCTAGCCAAAAACATTCAGTACTTC. Using reference TRBV2 and TRBJ2-4 for the parts outside the CDR3, the full variable domain is EPEVTQTPSHQVTQMGQEVILRCVPISNHLYFYWYRQILGQKVEFLVSFYNNEISEKSEIFDDQFSVERPDGSNFTLKIRSTKLEDSAMYFCASRVSGLAKNIQYFGAGTRLSVL.

This clonotype was detected many times. V gene TRBV6-6 combines with J gene TRBJ2-3, with 11 positions matching TRBD1. In germline, CDR1 is MNHNY, CDR2 SVGAGI (reference sequence). The V segment lost 8 bases and the J segment 6 bases; nucleotides outside the gene matches: 4. The CDR3 is 13 residues long. CDR3 DNA: TGTGCCAGCGGACAGGGGGCATTGGATACGCAGTATTTT. This sequence encodes CASGQGALDTQYF.

This clonotype was counted many times. The V gene is TRBV7-9, the J gene TRBJ2-5; D tentatively fits TRBD1 or TRBD2 (5 bases each). The CDR3 sequence is 13 residues long. Looked up from germline, CDR1 is SEHNR and CDR2 is FQNEAQ (reference sequence). V gave up 7 bases and J gave up 1 base, with 10 bases separating them. The CDR3 region is CASTTRGQETQYF. CDR3 nucleotide sequence: TGTGCCAGCACCACGAGGGGCCAAGAGACCCAGTACTTC.

This clonotype has a handful of counts. V gene TRBV11-2 combines with J gene TRBJ2-5, with D possibly TRBD2 on 6 matching bases. V was trimmed by 4 bases and J by 7 bases, leaving 13 bases between them. Germline CDR1 and CDR2: SGHAT and FQNNGV. This CDR3 has 13 residues. CDR3 bases: TGTGCCAGCAGCTCCCCCGGGGGACCGACCCAGTACTTC. Residues: CASSSPGGPTQYF.

Details on this clonotype: This may come from a read error, since a much larger clone is one base off. The chain couples TRBV14 to TRBJ2-2; weak D call: TRBD1 (5 bases). V was cut by 4 bases and J by 4 bases, with 19 bases left in between. The CDR3 contains 17 residues. Looked up from germline, CDR1 is SGHDN and CDR2 is FVKESK. The CDR3 DNA follows: TGTGCCAGCAGCCTAGTTGTCCCGGGTACAGGCACCGGGGAGCTGTTTTTT. Residues: CASSLVVPGTGTGELFF. Full variable domain (rest looked up from reference TRBV14 and TRBJ2-2): EAGVTQFPSHSVIEKGQTVTLRCDPISGHDNLYWYRRVMGKEIKFLLHFVKESKQDESGMPNNRFLAERTGGTYSTLKVQPAELEDSGVYFCASSLVVPGTGTGELFFGEGSRLTVL.

Ten or more counts support this clonotype. The chain is built from TRBV12-3 or TRBV12-4 and TRBJ1-2; the D gene is possibly TRBD1 (5 bases). V was pared by 6 bases and J by 2 bases, with 10 bases between. The CDR3 runs to 13 residues. The DNA for the CDR3 is TGTGCCAGCAGGGCAGGGACGAACTATGGCTACACCTTC. It is translated as CASRAGTNYGYTF.

This clonotype was counted many times. The chain has TRBV15 and TRBJ2-7; no clear D gene. V was cut by 3 bases and J by 3 bases, with 9 bases left in between. CDR3 length: 13 amino acids. Germline V gene lookup returns CDR1 LNHNV and CDR2 YYDKDF (reference sequence). This chain's CDR3 is CATSSGRYYEQYF. The CDR3 nucleotides are TGTGCCACCAGCAGCGGGCGATACTACGAGCAGTACTTC.

The chain recombines TRBV24-1 with TRBJ2-7; D uncertain. The length of the CDR3 is 14 residues. V lost 7 bases to trimming and J lost 2 bases, with 14 bases between them. CDR1 and CDR2 (germline): KGHDR, SFDVKD. The CDR3 here is CATSPTVGPYEQYF. The DNA of the CDR3 is TGTGCCACCAGCCCTACGGTAGGGCCCTACGAGCAGTACTTC.

The chain recombines TRBV7-9 with TRBJ2-7, with D perhaps matching TRBD1 (5 bases). Trimming left V 5 bases short and J 7 bases short, with 15 bases between. Germline CDR1 SEHNR, CDR2 FQNEAQ (reference sequence). The CDR3 loop spans 13 amino acids. The CDR3 nucleotides are TGTGCCAGCAGCCCCAGACAGATCGGGGAGCAGTACTTC. Encoded protein: CASSPRQIGEQYF.

This clonotype was counted ten times or more. The rearrangement joins TRBV28 to TRBJ1-2; tentative D call: TRBD1 (5 bases). This CDR3 region has 13 residues. Looked up from germline, CDR1 is MDHEN and CDR2 is SYDVKM. Between the trimmed V and J ends, which lost 6 bases and 3 bases, there was a span of 11 bases. CDR3 amino acids: CASRVREDYGYTF. DNA of the CDR3: TGTGCCAGCAGGGTCAGGGAAGACTATGGCTACACCTTC.

This clonotype appeared many times. V gene TRBV7-9 combines with J gene TRBJ2-1; D perhaps matches TRBD1 (6 bases). Trimming pared 6 bases from V and 9 bases from J, leaving 15 bases between. CDR1 is SEHNR, CDR2 FQNEAQ, per germline (reference sequence). This CDR3 is 13 amino acids long. This CDR3 is CASRLTGLAEQFF. The DNA for the CDR3 is TGTGCCAGCAGGCTAACAGGGCTGGCTGAGCAGTTCTTC.

This clonotype appeared a single time. A much larger clone lies a single base off, so this may be a read error. The V gene is TRBV25-1, the J gene TRBJ2-5; 7 bases agree with TRBD2. CDR3 length equals 11 residues. Germline V CDR1 and CDR2: MGHDK, SYGVNS. CDR3 DNA: TGTGCCGGCAGTGAGGGGAGGGATTTGGGCTTC. Its protein is CAGSEGRDLGF.

This clonotype was found many times. The chain recombines TRBV9 with TRBJ2-1; 10 nucleotides match TRBD1. Germline V gene data show CDR1 as SGDLS and CDR2 as YYNGEE. Trimming removed 5 bases from V and 7 bases from J; junction bases left unmatched: 12. This CDR3 comprises 16 residues. The CDR3 coding sequence is TGTGCCAGCAGTGTCTACCCTAGGACAGGGGGGAATGAGCAGTTCTTC. This sequence encodes CASSVYPRTGGNEQFF.

This clonotype was seen repeatedly, ten times or more. The genes are TRBV6-1 and TRBJ2-7, with D possibly being TRBD2 (6 bases). Trimming took 8 bases from V and 4 from J, leaving 21 bases between them. The V gene's germline CDR1 is MNHNS and CDR2 SASEGT. The CDR3 totals 15 residues. Here the CDR3 reads CASLETAGRGYEQYF. In nucleotides, the CDR3 is TGTGCCAGCCTGGAGACGGCCGGGAGAGGGTACGAGCAGTACTTC.

This clonotype showed up many times. The rearrangement joins TRBV4-1 to TRBJ2-1, with D perhaps TRBD2 (5 bases). Germline V gene sequence: CDR1 MGHRA, CDR2 YSYEKL. V was clipped by 3 bases and J by 6 bases, with 9 bases between them. This CDR3 has 13 residues. CDR3 DNA sequence: TGCGCCAGCAGCCACTACGCGGGCAATGAGCAGTTCTTC. Amino acid sequence: CASSHYAGNEQFF.

This clonotype was seen ten or more times. In DNA, the CDR3 is TGTGCCAGCAGTTACTCGCCACTAGGTTACGAGCAGTACTTC. This encodes CASSYSPLGYEQYF. V and J are TRBV6-5 and TRBJ2-7; possibly TRBD2 for D (5 bases). The V gene's germline CDR1 is MNHEY and CDR2 SVGAGI. The CDR3 sequence is 14 residues long. Trimming left V 0 bases short and J 4 bases short, with 10 bases between.

The chain has TRBV18 and TRBJ2-5; TRBD1 agrees at 8 bases. The ends lost 3 bases at V and 5 bases at J; junction bases unmatched: 5. The CDR3 is 14 residues long. CDR1 is KGHSH and CDR2 is LQKENI in the germline V gene. CDR3 residues: CASSPDRVGETQYF. The CDR3, as DNA: TGTGCCAGCTCACCGGACAGGGTCGGGGAGACCCAGTACTTC.

This chain connects TRBV7-9 to TRBJ1-2, with 9 bases that match TRBD1. This CDR3 has 17 residues. Looked up from germline, CDR1 is SEHNR and CDR2 is FQNEAQ (reference sequence). V trimming: 7 bases; J trimming: 4 bases; junction bases outside the gene matches: 16. The CDR3 sequence: CASTTTTSGTGIYGYTF. The DNA for the CDR3 is TGTGCCAGCACAACCACCACCTCCGGGACAGGGATCTATGGCTACACCTTC.

The sample holds many counts of this clonotype. V is TRBV29-1 and J is TRBJ2-1; D possibly corresponds to TRBD2 (5 bases). This CDR3 is 15 amino acids long. Trimming stripped 6 bases from V and 2 bases from J, with 17 bases between. Germline CDR1 reads SQVTM; CDR2 reads ANQGSEA. The CDR3 spells CSVPDYGGTYNEQFF. Here the CDR3 DNA reads TGCAGCGTACCTGACTATGGCGGAACCTACAATGAGCAGTTCTTC.

This clonotype appeared a few times. This chain joins TRBV19 and TRBJ2-1; D is ambiguous. This CDR3 has 12 residues. V was trimmed by 7 bases and J by 7 bases, leaving 11 bases between them. Germline CDR1 and CDR2: LNHDA and SQIVND (reference sequence). The CDR3 spells CASTEMGNEQFF. Here the CDR3 DNA reads TGTGCCAGTACAGAAATGGGTAATGAGCAGTTCTTC. The full variable domain, with the rest looked up from reference TRBV19 and TRBJ2-1, is DGGITQSPKYLFRKEGQNVTLSCEQNLNHDAMYWYRQDPGQGLRLIYYSQIVNDFQKGDIAEGYSVSREKKESFPLTVTSAQKNPTAFYLCASTEMGNEQFFGPGTRLTVL.

This clonotype appeared a single time. Being one base from a much bigger clone, this may be a read error. This sequence joins TRBV7-2 and TRBJ2-1, with 12 bases matching TRBD2. The length of the CDR3 is 18 residues. Germline V gives CDR1 SGHTA, CDR2 FQGNSA. In DNA, the CDR3 is TGTGCCAGCAGCTACGCCCCTAGCGGGAGGGCGTCCTACAATGAGCGGTTCTTC. This translates into CASSYAPSGRASYNERFF.

The V and J genes are TRBV29-1 and TRBJ2-7, with D possibly matching TRBD2 (5 bases). The CDR3 is 12 amino acids. Germline V CDR1 and CDR2: SQVTM, ANQGSEA. V was clipped by 4 bases and J by 3 bases, with 10 bases between them. CDR3 coding DNA: TGCAGCGTTGCTTATGAGGGCTACGAGCAGTACTTC. Its protein product is CSVAYEGYEQYF.

This clonotype appeared many times. The V gene is TRBV4-2, the J gene TRBJ2-2; D not certain. Trimming shortened V by 4 bases and J by 4 bases, and 10 bases separated the two germline ends. There are 14 residues in the CDR3. Germline CDR1 is LGHNA and CDR2 is YNFKEQ. CDR3 sequence: CASSPGRLTGELFF. The CDR3 bases are TGTGCCAGCAGCCCCGGACGGCTCACCGGGGAGCTGTTTTTT.

This clonotype was picked up a small number of times. The rearrangement joins TRBV4-1 to TRBJ1-1, with TRBD1 as a possible D gene (6 bases). Germline V gene data show CDR1 as MGHRA and CDR2 as YSYEKL. The CDR3 is 14 residues long. V lost 3 bases to trimming and J lost 1 base, with 9 bases between them. CDR3: CASSQPTGNTEAFF. CDR3 sequence (DNA): TGCGCCAGCAGCCAGCCGACAGGGAACACTGAAGCTTTCTTT.

This clonotype was recorded a few times. The V and J genes are TRBV2 and TRBJ2-7; D tentatively reads TRBD1 or TRBD2 (5 bases each). V was cut by 3 bases and J by 3 bases, with 12 bases left in between. The CDR3 covers 14 residues. Germline V gene sequence: CDR1 SNHLY, CDR2 FYNNEI. The CDR3 loop is CASSEGVGYYEQYF. CDR3 bases: TGTGCCAGCAGTGAGGGGGTAGGTTACTACGAGCAGTACTTC.

This clonotype was counted ten times or more. The rearrangement joins TRBV9 to TRBJ2-7; maybe TRBD2 (6 bases). Trimming shortened V by 1 base and J by 0 bases, and 11 bases separated the two germline ends. There are 15 residues in the CDR3. Per germline, CDR1 SGDLS and CDR2 YYNGEE. CDR3 residues: CASSVFSGSSYEQYF. The CDR3, as DNA: TGTGCCAGCAGCGTATTTAGCGGAAGCTCCTACGAGCAGTACTTC.